Reported below is one TCR beta chain. What it binds is not known. V lost 0 bases, J lost 3 bases, and 5 bases stayed unmatched. Germline CDR1 reads LGHNA; CDR2 reads YSLEER. The CDR3 is 15 residues long. These data belong to a study of CD8+ T cells in alopecia areata. General observations from the study: Scalp data also include sequences from resident alphabeta T cells of normal skin.

Reverse transcription of extracted RNA yielded cDNA, which provided the sequencing template. The data were produced by immunoSEQ multiplex PCR, yet TCRdb's version contains in-frame clones alone and is incomplete. The data contain about 94,000 clones, 70% to 85% of them singletons. The treatment: oral pan-JAK inhibitor, 5-10 mg twice daily. It was from alopecia areata patients that lesional scalp punch biopsies and peripheral blood were collected. The chain employs TRBV4-3 and TRBJ2-7, with 7 bases lining up with TRBD1. The sample here was CD8+ T cells sorted from blood, taken at approximately week 42, from a patient treated with tofacitinib. The receptor's source is a human donor with alopecia areata. This CDR3 reads CASSQDTGEVYEQYF. Written as DNA, the CDR3 is TGCGCCAGCAGCCAAGATACAGGGGAAGTCTACGAGCAGTACTTC.